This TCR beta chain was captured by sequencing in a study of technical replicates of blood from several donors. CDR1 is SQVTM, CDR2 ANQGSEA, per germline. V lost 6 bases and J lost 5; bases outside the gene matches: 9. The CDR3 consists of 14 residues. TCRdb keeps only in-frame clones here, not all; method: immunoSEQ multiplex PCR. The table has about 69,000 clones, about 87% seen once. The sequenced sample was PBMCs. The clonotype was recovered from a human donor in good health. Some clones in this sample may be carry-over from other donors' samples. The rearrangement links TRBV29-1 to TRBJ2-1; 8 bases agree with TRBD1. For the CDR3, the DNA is TGCAGCGTGGGGGCCAGGGGGCCTGACAATGAGCAGTTCTTC. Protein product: CSVGARGPDNEQFF.